This T cell receptor (beta chain) was observed in a study of CD8 T cells in Susac syndrome. Sequencing targeted TCR beta in T cells from blood (CD8+ and CD4+). The CDR3 sequence is 15 residues long. CDR1 is SGHNT and CDR2 is YYREEE in the germline V gene (reference sequence). Trimming took 3 bases from V and 3 from J; bases not matched to a gene: 7. The RNA, roughly 0.45 to 1 ug, was put through reverse transcription using random hexamers. Via MiXCR, TCRdb re-called the immunoSEQ multiplex PCR reads, giving one row per CDR3 protein. The table includes approximately 280,000 distinct CDR3 sequences, about 85% detected once.

Sequences were obtained from CD8+ T cells from PBMCs. V and J are TRBV5-4 and TRBJ2-7, with 9 bases fitting TRBD1. The source of this sequence is a human donor with multiple sclerosis. The CDR3 here is CASSYTGQGVYEQYF. The CDR3 DNA sequence: TGTGCCAGCAGCTATACGGGACAGGGCGTCTACGAGCAGTACTTC. Combining the CDR3 with reference TRBV5-4 and TRBJ2-7 gives the whole variable domain ETGVTQSPTHLIKTRGQQVTLRCSSQSGHNTVSWYQQALGQGPQFIFQYYREEENGRGNFPPRFSGLQFPNYSSELNVNALELDDSALYLCASSYTGQGVYEQYFGPGTRLTVT.